The TCR beta chain under discussion was sequenced for a study of OX40 agonist ivuxolimab in advanced cancers. Overall study context: Prior checkpoint blockade (anti-PD-1, anti-PD-L1 or anti-CTLA-4) was permitted; approximately 40% had it.

The V gene end was trimmed by 3 bases and the J gene end by 5 bases; junction bases not matched to a gene: 10. From germline, CDR1 is KGHSH and CDR2 LQKENI. The CDR3 sequence is 17 residues long. Clones were sequenced by immunoSEQ multiplex PCR, and TCRdb holds only the in-frame ones, with some missing. Among 70,000 to 90,000 clones listed, roughly nine tenths were seen once. Material: CD4+ or CD8+ T cells sorted from blood, obtained in a trial of the OX40 agonist ivuxolimab. The TCR was taken from an adult with an advanced solid tumor such as melanoma, head and neck, liver or kidney cancer. V gene TRBV18 combines with J gene TRBJ2-1, with 10 bases identical to TRBD1. Written as DNA, the CDR3 is TGTGCCAGCTCACCTCTTCGTAAGGGACAGGGGCACAATGAGCAGTTCTTC. Translating gives CASSPLRKGQGHNEQFF.